These 9 T cell receptor beta chains share one sample of origin, sequenced in a study of cytomegalovirus exposure and HLA in healthy donors. PCR was performed using 60 Vbeta and 13 Jbeta primers. The protocol was immunoSEQ multiplex PCR, while the TCRdb copy is restricted to in-frame clones and leaves out a portion. The table shows about 200,000 clones, with approximately 86% occurring only once. The sequenced material came from PBMCs. These receptors all come from a woman younger than 45 in good health and CMV-seronegative.

This chain links TRBV19 with TRBJ2-5; TRBD1 aligns across 12 bases. Germline V lookup: CDR1 LNHDA, CDR2 SQIVND (reference sequence). V shed 6 bases, J shed 4 bases, and the junction held 9 bases outside the gene matches. The CDR3 loop spans 16 amino acids. The CDR3 is CASSLGTGGGSETQYF. CDR3 in DNA: TGTGCCAGTAGCCTCGGGACAGGGGGCGGCTCAGAGACCCAGTACTTC.

The V call is TRBV4-2, the J call TRBJ2-1, with D possibly matching TRBD2 (7 bases). Germline loops: CDR1 LGHNA, CDR2 YNFKEQ. The CDR3 has 15 amino acids. V gave up 1 base and J gave up 5 bases, with 12 bases separating them. Written as DNA, the CDR3 is TGTGCCAGCAGCCAAGGTAGGGGGAGGGACAATGAGCAGTTCTTC. It yields the protein CASSQGRGRDNEQFF.

J is TRBJ2-7 and V is TRBV5-1, with D perhaps matching TRBD2 (7 bases). CDR1 and CDR2 (germline): SGHRS, YFSETQ. Trimming took 2 bases from V and 0 from J, leaving 12 bases between them. CDR3 length: 15 amino acids. CDR3 amino acids: CASSFTRGGSYEQYF. The CDR3 region has the DNA TGCGCCAGCAGCTTTACGAGGGGGGGCTCCTACGAGCAGTACTTC.

Comment on this clone: Other nucleotide sequences from this sample produce the same CDR3. This chain uses TRBV29-1 with TRBJ2-1, with 9 bases that match TRBD2. Germline values: CDR1 SQVTM, CDR2 ANQGSEA. The CDR3 extends over 13 amino acids. V dropped 4 bases and J dropped 4; count of bases not matched to a gene: 2. CDR3 region: CSVVAGGYNEQFF. Written as DNA, the CDR3 is TGCAGCGTTGTTGCGGGAGGGTACAATGAGCAGTTCTTC.

V is TRBV27 and J is TRBJ2-7; D might be TRBD1 (6 bases). The CDR3 totals 16 residues. V was clipped by 6 bases and J by 0 bases, with 18 bases between them. From germline, CDR1 is MNHEY and CDR2 SMNVEV (reference sequence). CDR3: CASRAWGPNLSYEQYF. CDR3 nucleotides: TGTGCCAGCAGGGCTTGGGGGCCTAACCTCTCCTACGAGCAGTACTTC.

V usage is TRBV4-1 and J usage is TRBJ1-5, with unresolved D. Germline-derived CDR1 and CDR2 are MGHRA and YSYEKL. V was clipped by 1 base and J by 0 bases, with 10 bases between them. The CDR3 contains 16 residues. This chain's CDR3 is CASSQAPDYSNQPQHF. The CDR3 region has the DNA TGCGCCAGCAGCCAAGCGCCAGATTATAGCAATCAGCCCCAGCATTTT.

CDR3 sequence (DNA): TGTGCCAGCAGCTCACTCTCCTACGAGCAGTACTTC. The encoded protein is CASSSLSYEQYF. V gene TRBV7-9 combines with J gene TRBJ2-7; D gene uncertain. The ends were cut back, 4 bases at V and 0 bases at J, with 4 bases in the middle. The germline CDR1 and CDR2 sequences are SEHNR and FQNEAQ (reference sequence). The CDR3 covers 12 residues.

The V and J genes are TRBV15 and TRBJ2-1, with 8 bases matching TRBD1. Germline assignment: CDR1 LNHNV and CDR2 YYDKDF (reference sequence). The CDR3 runs to 14 residues. With V trimmed by 5 bases and J by 9 bases, 9 bases remained unmatched. Written as DNA, the CDR3 is TGTGCCACCAGCCGTCGGACAGGGTTATCTGAGCAGTTCTTC. Amino acid sequence: CATSRRTGLSEQFF.

The chain recombines TRBV2 with TRBJ2-3; TRBD2 is a possible D gene (7 bases). Trimming stripped 9 bases from V and 6 bases from J, with 16 bases between. Germline V CDR1 and CDR2: SNHLY, FYNNEI. This CDR3 has 13 amino acids. The CDR3 DNA is TGTGCCAGGAGGGGGACTAACGGGGATACGCAGTATTTT. Its translation: CARRGTNGDTQYF.